This T cell receptor (beta chain) was retrieved from a study of T cell repertoires in cytomegalovirus infection. The study, taken as a whole, reports: HLA-C-restricted TCR beta clonotypes specific for CMV led the ex vivo response.

TCRdb re-analysed the reads in MiXCR, keeping a single row per CDR3 protein. The sample has hundreds of thousands of distinct CDR3 sequences, around 32% seen once; the top ten hold roughly 18%. Concerning this clonotype: Its specificity is unknown.

The CDR3 length is 19 residues. Germline values: CDR1 SGHVS, CDR2 FQNEAQ. Germline trimming cut 1 base from V and 4 bases from J; bases unmatched to any gene: 10. The sample was cultured PBMCs, taken from culture after CMV antigen stimulation. The source of this sequence is a human donor in good health (CMV status not recorded). Some clones in this sample may be carry-over from other donors' samples. This chain uses TRBV7-8 with TRBJ2-1, with TRBD2 matching 13 bases. The CDR3 region has the DNA TGTGCCAGCAGCTTAGGACTAGCGGGGGGCGCTCTCCTTTACAATGAGCAGTTCTTC. This codes for CASSLGLAGGALLYNEQFF.